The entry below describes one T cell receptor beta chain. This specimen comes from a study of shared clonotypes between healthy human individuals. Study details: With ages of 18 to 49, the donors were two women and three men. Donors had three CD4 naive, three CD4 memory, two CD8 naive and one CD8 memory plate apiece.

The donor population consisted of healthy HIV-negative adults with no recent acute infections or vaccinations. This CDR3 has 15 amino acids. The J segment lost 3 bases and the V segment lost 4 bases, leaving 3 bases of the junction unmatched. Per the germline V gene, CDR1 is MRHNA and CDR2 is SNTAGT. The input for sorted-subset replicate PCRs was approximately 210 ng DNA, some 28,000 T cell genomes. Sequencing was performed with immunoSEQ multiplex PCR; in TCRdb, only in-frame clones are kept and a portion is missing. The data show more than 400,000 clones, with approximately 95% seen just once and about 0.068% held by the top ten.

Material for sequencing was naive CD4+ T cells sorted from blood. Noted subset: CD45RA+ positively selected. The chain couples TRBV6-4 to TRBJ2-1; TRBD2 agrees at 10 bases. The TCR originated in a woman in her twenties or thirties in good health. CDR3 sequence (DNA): TGTGCCAGCAGTGGTACTAGCGGGGTCTACAATGAGCAGTTCTTC. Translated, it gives CASSGTSGVYNEQFF.